This paragraph reports one T cell receptor beta chain. The specificity of this receptor is unknown. The sample holds no much larger clone one base away, and base qualities are not on file. The immunoSEQ Assay, a bias-controlled multiplex PCR, was used to amplify TCRbeta CDR3 regions from genomic DNA. The source study handled its data this way. The number of nucleated cells in each sample was estimated by amplification of reference gene primers within the assay. To quantify the absolute abundance of each unique TCRbeta CDR3 rearrangement, sequence reads were collapsed and filtered. For each sample, productive Simpson clonality was calculated as the square root of Simpson's diversity index over productive rearrangements. TCRdb limited this immuneACCESS table to in-frame rearrangements with V and J called. A share of clones is missing; checked studies link under half to unresolved V genes, and the rest is unexplained. Clone size and V and J calls were adopted from that table, with D and trimming inferred from the DNA. Across this sample there are 200,000 to 250,000 clones, with 86% seen only once. Around 4.5% of the sample comes from the top ten.

The data belong to a study of blood T cell repertoires in COVID-19 (dated by TCRdb to 2020 to 2022). At the level of the whole study: Samples from collaborators originated in the United States, Italy and Spain and spanned both the acute and convalescent phases of COVID-19. The prospective study material was composed of cDNA or gDNA derived from T cells, B-cell-depleted T cells, or PBMCs. The dataset comprised deeply sampled blood TCRbeta repertoires from subjects exposed to, actively infected with, or recovered from COVID-19. The repertoires were released in a freely available public database meant as a resource for research on the immune response to SARS-CoV-2. The samples were drawn from two sources: the first 160 participants of the ongoing ImmuneRACE study, and 1,000 to 1,500 subjects contributed by 6 global collaborators. A de-identified subject ID, COVID-19 status, age in years and sex were almost always included in the sample metadata. Where available, HLA class I and class II types were taken from metadata supplied by the sample provider and were not determined by assay-based typing. Findings and caveats that apply to the study as a whole: Clinical and demographic metadata were provided uncurated, with the amount varying by source and participant.

Whole blood was collected in K2EDTA tubes by collaborating institutions according to the institutions' own protocols. For TCRbeta analysis, collaborators shipped samples in one of three forms: frozen whole blood, isolated PBMCs, or DNA extracted from either of those sample types. CDR1 SGHVS and CDR2 FQNEAQ were looked up in the germline V gene. For this chain, trimming is 2 bases at the V end and 1 base at the J end, and the number of junction bases without a gene match is 2. Its CDR3 holds 16 amino acids, cysteine through phenylalanine. Left in the record is the CDR3 DNA by itself, 48 bases read in frame from the first base.

The TCR comes from a man aged 50 to 60 with acute or convalescent COVID-19. The receptor chain draws on TRBV7-8 and TRBJ1-3; a stretch of 10 junction bases matches TRBD1. The sequenced sample was peripheral blood. The CDR3 sequence is CASSLRDRGSGNTIYF. The nucleotide sequence reads as follows: TGTGCCAGCAGCTTAAGGGACAGGGGATCTGGAAACACCATATATTTT.